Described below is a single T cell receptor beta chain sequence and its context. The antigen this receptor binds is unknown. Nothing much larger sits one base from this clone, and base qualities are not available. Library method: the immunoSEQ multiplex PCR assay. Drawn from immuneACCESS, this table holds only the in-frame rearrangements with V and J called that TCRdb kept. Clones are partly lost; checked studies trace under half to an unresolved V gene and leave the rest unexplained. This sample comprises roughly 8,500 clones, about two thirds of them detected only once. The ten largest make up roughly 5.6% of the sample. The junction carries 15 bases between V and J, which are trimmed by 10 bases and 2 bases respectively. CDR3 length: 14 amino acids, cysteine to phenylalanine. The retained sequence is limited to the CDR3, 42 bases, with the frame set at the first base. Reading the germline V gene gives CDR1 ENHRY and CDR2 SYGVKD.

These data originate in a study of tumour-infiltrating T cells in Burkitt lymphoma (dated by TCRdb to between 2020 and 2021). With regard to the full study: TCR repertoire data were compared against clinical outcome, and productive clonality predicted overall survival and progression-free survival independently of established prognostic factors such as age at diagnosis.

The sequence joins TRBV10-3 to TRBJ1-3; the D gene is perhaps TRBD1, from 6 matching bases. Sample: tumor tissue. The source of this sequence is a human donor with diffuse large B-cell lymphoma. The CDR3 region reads CATHETGTGNTIYF. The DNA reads TGTGCCACCCACGAAACAGGGACTGGAAACACCATATATTTT.